This TCR beta chain was sequenced for a study of shared clonotypes between healthy human individuals. Germline V gene data show CDR1 as MRHNA and CDR2 as SNTAGT. Deletions cut 0 bases from V and 6 bases from J, with 3 bases between. The length of the CDR3 is 11 residues. Deep level was the assay's run setting. Some clones are missing from TCRdb's copy, which holds only in-frame ones; the method was immunoSEQ multiplex PCR. The top ten clones hold around 12% of a sample with approximately 500,000 clones, about 72% of them seen once. Concerning this clone itself: The antigen is not known.

Study outcomes and limitations: Exclusively blood specimens were collected; tissue repertoires likely differ. A limitation of the genetic and exposure-history diversity represented arose from few donors.

The chain couples TRBV6-4 to TRBJ2-7, with D uncertain. The sequencing sample was made of PBMCs. This TCR was recovered from a woman aged 40-49 years in good health. Some clones in this sample may be carry-over from other donors' samples. The CDR3 DNA reads as TGTGCCAGCAGTGACTCGGGCGAGCAGTACTTC. This encodes CASSDSGEQYF.